One sample yielded the 18 T cell receptor beta chains listed below, sequenced in a study of CD8+CD57+ T cells in acquired aplastic anemia. It was genomic DNA that served as the template for profiling TCR beta VDJ and CDR3. TCRdb analysed the reads with MiXCR anew, one entry per CDR3 protein. This table has 200,000 to 250,000 distinct CDR3 sequences, roughly 35% appearing once. The material sequenced was sorted CD4+, CD8+, or CD8+CD57+ T cells (not recorded which) from PBMCs. The receptors were gathered from a human donor in good health, serving as a control.

A note on this clonotype: A single base separates this from a much larger clone, so it may be a read error. This sequence joins TRBV20-1 and TRBJ2-3, with TRBD1 matching 8 bases. This CDR3 spans 13 amino acids. Germline V CDR1 and CDR2: DFQATT, SNEGSKA (reference sequence). The CDR3 region is CSAHGQGTVTQYF. CDR3 nucleotides: TGCAGTGCTCACGGACAGGGCACAGTTACGCAGTATTTT.

With respect to this clonotype: It may be a read error: a sequence one base away is much more abundant. This CDR3 fails to terminate in the conserved phenylalanine or tryptophan, so it likely reflects a read error. This chain uses TRBV6-5 with TRBJ1-6; D is ambiguous. Per germline, CDR1 MNHEY and CDR2 SVGAGI. CDR3 length: 12 residues. V lost 1 base to trimming and J lost 5 bases, with 0 bases between them. CDR3 coding DNA: TGTGCCAGCAGTTACTATAATTCACCCCTCCACTCT. Amino acids: CASSYYNSPLHS.

The chain couples TRBV2 to TRBJ2-2; D is perhaps TRBD1 (6 bases). Looked up from germline, CDR1 is SNHLY and CDR2 is FYNNEI. V shed 0 bases and J shed 7 bases, with 12 bases lying between them. The CDR3 is 15 amino acids. The CDR3 nucleotides are TGTGCCAGCAGTGAAGCGGGGGCAGGGAGCGGGGAGCTGTTTTTT. It codes for CASSEAGAGSGELFF.

V and J are TRBV7-2 and TRBJ2-7; D call uncertain. Germline lookup yields CDR1 SGHTA and CDR2 FQGNSA. V shed 5 bases and J shed 3 bases, with 11 bases lying between them. The CDR3 spans 13 residues. The CDR3 region is CASSPDQDYEQYF. In DNA form, the CDR3 reads TGTGCCAGCAGCCCCGACCAGGACTACGAGCAGTACTTC.

This clonotype occurred many times. The CDR3 DNA reads as TGCAGCGTTGGAGTAGGGGAGACCCAGTACTTC. Its translation is CSVGVGETQYF. The chain has TRBV29-1 and TRBJ2-5; unclear D gene. Trimming left V 4 bases short and J 5 bases short, with 8 bases between. Germline CDR1 is SQVTM and CDR2 is ANQGSEA. The CDR3 extends over 11 amino acids. The complete variable domain, with remaining parts taken from reference TRBV29-1 and TRBJ2-5, reads SAVISQKPSRDICQRGTSLTIQCQVDSQVTMMFWYRQQPGQSLTLIATANQGSEATYESGFVIDKFPISRPNLTFSTLTVSNMSPEDSSIYLCSVGVGETQYFGPGTRLLVL.

This chain joins TRBV25-1 and TRBJ1-6, with TRBD1 as a possible D gene (5 bases). The ends were cut back, 5 bases at V and 9 bases at J, with 8 bases in the middle. The CDR3 covers 12 residues. Germline lookup yields CDR1 MGHDK and CDR2 SYGVNS. The CDR3 protein is CASSWGCSPLHF. In DNA form, the CDR3 reads TGTGCCAGCAGTTGGGGGTGTTCACCCCTCCACTTT.

This chain joins TRBV9 and TRBJ2-1; 12 bases fit TRBD1. In germline, CDR1 is SGDLS, CDR2 YYNGEE. Losses at the gene ends were 4 bases for V and 7 bases for J; bases not matched to a gene: 6. This CDR3 region has 15 residues. As DNA, the CDR3 is TGTGCCAGCAGCTCCCGGGACAGGGGGCGGAATGAGCAGTTCTTC. This sequence encodes CASSSRDRGRNEQFF.

The chain carries TRBV2 and TRBJ1-2, with D possibly TRBD1 on 5 matching bases. Germline-derived CDR1 and CDR2 are SNHLY and FYNNEI. The V gene lost 6 bases and the J gene lost 8 bases, with 16 bases spanning the gap. The length of the CDR3 is 13 residues. The CDR3 sequence: CASSLGQYRGYTF. CDR3 coding DNA: TGTGCCAGCAGCTTGGGGCAGTATCGGGGCTACACCTTC.

In its sample, this clonotype was seen many times. This chain uses TRBV25-1 with TRBJ2-7, with 7 bases aligning to TRBD1. Germline V gene sequence: CDR1 MGHDK, CDR2 SYGVNS. The CDR3 is 15 residues long. V trimming: 3 bases; J trimming: 2 bases; junction bases outside the gene matches: 7. CDR3 protein: CASSDMTGNPYEQYF. The CDR3 DNA reads as TGTGCCAGCAGTGATATGACAGGGAACCCCTACGAGCAGTACTTC.

In this sample, this clonotype turned up many times. This chain links TRBV16 with TRBJ1-5; 10 positions match TRBD1. This CDR3 is built from 21 residues. J was trimmed by 1 base and V by 1 base; bases with no gene match: 16. CDR1 and CDR2 from the germline V gene are KGHSY and FQNENV. The CDR3 bases are TGTGCCAGCAGCCAATATTTACCGGGACAGGGGAGGAAGGAGAGCAATCAGCCCCAGCATTTT. Its translation: CASSQYLPGQGRKESNQPQHF.

This clonotype was detected ten times or more. At one end, the junction sequence differs from germline, possibly due to a read error. V gene TRBV29-1 combines with J gene TRBJ1-2; D is unclear. From germline, CDR1 is SQVTM and CDR2 ANQGSEA. The CDR3 has 13 residues. CDR3 in DNA: TGCAACGTTGAAGAGGACGGGCGTGTAGGCTACACCTTC. Translating gives CNVEEDGRVGYTF.

This clonotype was observed many times. The V call is TRBV2, the J call TRBJ2-3; the match to TRBD2 covers 8 bases. Per the germline V gene, CDR1 is SNHLY and CDR2 is FYNNEI. This CDR3 comprises 14 residues. Trimming at V came to 8 bases and at J to 2 bases, leaving 6 bases not matched to a gene. The CDR3 spells CASSSAGDTDTQYF. CDR3 nucleotides: TGTGCCAGCTCGTCAGCGGGAGACACAGATACGCAGTATTTT.

This clonotype has ten or more counts. The chain uses TRBV6-1 and TRBJ1-6; 7 bases match TRBD1. CDR1 and CDR2 (germline): MNHNS, SASEGT. There are 17 residues in the CDR3. The V segment lost 6 bases and the J segment 6 bases; nucleotides outside the gene matches: 14. Written as DNA, the CDR3 is TGTGCCAGCAGGCTAGGGGGACAGCACCGGGTTAATTCACCCCTCCACTTT. Translated, it gives CASRLGGQHRVNSPLHF.

The chain joins TRBV6-5 to TRBJ2-3; no reliable D call. This CDR3 spans 13 amino acids. Trimming removed 0 bases at V and 9 bases at J, with 10 bases between. Germline V gene lookup returns CDR1 MNHEY and CDR2 SVGAGI. This CDR3 is CASSYSIGLTQYF. The CDR3 DNA follows: TGTGCCAGCAGTTACTCGATTGGTCTCACGCAGTATTTT.

This clonotype was counted ten times or more. V and J are TRBV15 and TRBJ2-7; 8 bases match TRBD1. The CDR3 runs 15 residues. Germline assignment: CDR1 LNHNV and CDR2 YYDKDF (reference sequence). V lost 0 bases and J lost 2; bases outside the gene matches: 3. The CDR3, as DNA: TGTGCCACCAGCAGAGATCAACAGGGGGCCTACGAGCAGTACTTC. It yields the protein CATSRDQQGAYEQYF.

This clonotype was observed many times. The J gene is TRBJ1-2, the V gene TRBV7-9; weak D call: TRBD1 (6 bases). CDR3 length: 13 residues. CDR1 and CDR2 (germline): SEHNR, FQNEAQ (reference sequence). Trimming pared 0 bases from V and 8 bases from J, leaving 10 bases between. The CDR3 region has the DNA TGTGCCAGCAGCTTAGCAGGTGGGGGCGGCTACACCTTC. This translates into CASSLAGGGGYTF. Looking up the rest from reference TRBV7-9 and TRBJ1-2 gives the full variable domain: DTGVSQNPRHKITKRGQNVTFRCDPISEHNRLYWYRQTLGQGPEFLTYFQNEAQLEKSRLLSDRFSAERPKGSFSTLEIQRTEQGDSAMYLCASSLAGGGGYTFGSGTRLTVV.

This clonotype occurred many times. The CDR3 region is CASSLAGSGRNYGYTF. The CDR3, as DNA: TGTGCCAGCAGCTTAGCTGGTTCAGGGCGGAACTATGGCTACACCTTC. This chain joins TRBV7-2 and TRBJ1-2; D possibly corresponds to TRBD1 (5 bases). Germline loops: CDR1 SGHTA, CDR2 FQGNSA. Trimming took 0 bases from V and 2 from J, leaving 13 bases between them. This CDR3 is 16 amino acids long.

The CDR3 loop reads CASSAIPGLAGGYEQYF. In DNA, the CDR3 is TGTGCCAGCAGTGCAATTCCGGGACTAGCGGGGGGCTACGAGCAGTACTTC. The gene calls are TRBV2 and TRBJ2-7, with 15 bases lining up with TRBD2. This CDR3 comprises 17 residues. Looked up from germline, CDR1 is SNHLY and CDR2 is FYNNEI. J was trimmed by 3 bases and V by 4 bases; bases with no gene match: 7.